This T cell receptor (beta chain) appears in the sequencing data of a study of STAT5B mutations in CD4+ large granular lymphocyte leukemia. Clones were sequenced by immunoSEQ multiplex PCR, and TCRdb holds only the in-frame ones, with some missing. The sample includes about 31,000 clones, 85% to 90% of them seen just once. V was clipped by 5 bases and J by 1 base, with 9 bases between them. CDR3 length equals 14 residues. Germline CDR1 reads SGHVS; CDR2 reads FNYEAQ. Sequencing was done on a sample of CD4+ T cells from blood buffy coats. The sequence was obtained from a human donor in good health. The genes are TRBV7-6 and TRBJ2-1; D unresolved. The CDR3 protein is CASSPRTSYNEQFF. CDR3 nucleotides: TGTGCCAGCAGCCCTAGGACGTCCTACAATGAGCAGTTCTTC.